Shown below are 20 T cell receptor beta chains from a single sample sequenced in a study of T-cell memory formation after mild COVID-19 (dated by TCRdb to the early 2020s). The library was made by 5' RACE. Instrument used: Illumina NovaSeq 6000. The public reads were quality trimmed at Q25 with fastp and then assembled into clones with MiXCR by TCRdb, keeping productive beta chains. Entries that share a CDR3 protein sequence are merged under the most common genes and DNA. The sample includes just over 400,000 distinct CDR3 sequences, with 23% observed a single time. The top ten clonotypes cover over 10% of the sample. The sequencing sample was made of PBMCs or a T cell subset sorted from them (not recorded which). The source is an adult woman who had mild COVID-19 (a few samples of this study predate the infection). The sample titles of this study are shuffled in the database, so cell type and time point are left out; the donor was told from shared clones.

This clonotype appeared a few times. The V call is TRBV12-3 or TRBV12-4, the J call TRBJ1-5; D may be TRBD1 (5 bases). The CDR3 contains 13 residues. Trimming removed 5 bases at V and 7 bases at J, with 12 bases between. Here the CDR3 reads CASSPARAQPQHF. The CDR3 DNA reads TGTGCCAGCAGTCCCGCCAGGGCGCAGCCCCAGCATTTT.

The J gene is TRBJ1-1, the V gene TRBV15; no reliable D call. Between the trimmed V and J ends, which lost 0 bases and 9 bases, there was a span of 14 bases. The CDR3 totals 14 residues. CDR1 is LNHNV and CDR2 is YYDKDF in the germline V gene (reference sequence). The CDR3 region is CATSRDAENSKAFF. Here the CDR3 DNA reads TGTGCCACCAGCAGAGACGCCGAGAATAGCAAAGCTTTCTTT.

J is TRBJ2-1 and V is TRBV11-3, with 9 bases that match TRBD2. The CDR3 has 16 residues. With 5 bases clipped from V and 4 bases from J, the junction kept 9 bases outside the gene matches. Germline CDR1 reads SGHNT; CDR2 reads YENEEA. The CDR3 here is CASSPWTSANYNEQFF. The CDR3 nucleotides are TGTGCCAGCAGCCCCTGGACTAGCGCGAATTACAATGAGCAGTTCTTC.

Ten or more counts support this clonotype. The chain combines TRBV12-3 or TRBV12-4 with TRBJ2-3; unclear D gene. This CDR3 is built from 12 residues. V shed 10 bases and J shed 2 bases, with 10 bases lying between them. The DNA for the CDR3 is TGTGCCAACGCGGAGCTCACAGATACGCAGTATTTT. It translates to CANAELTDTQYF.

This clonotype was counted a few times. This rearrangement joins TRBV5-1 to TRBJ1-2, with TRBD1 matching 10 bases. Germline CDR1 SGHRS, CDR2 YFSETQ. J was trimmed by 5 bases and V by 5 bases; bases with no gene match: 9. This CDR3 has 15 residues. The CDR3 nucleotides are TGCGCCAGCAGTCCGCCCCCGGGACAGGGGTATGGCTACACCTTC. Encoded protein: CASSPPPGQGYGYTF.

This clonotype was detected only a few times. The V gene is TRBV7-9, the J gene TRBJ1-4, with 9 bases identical to TRBD1. The germline V gene has CDR1 SEHNR and CDR2 FQNEAQ (reference sequence). V shed 5 bases, J shed 4 bases, and the junction held 2 bases outside the gene matches. The CDR3 contains 14 residues. CDR3 sequence reads: CASSRGQGNEKLFF. CDR3 bases: TGTGCCAGCAGCCGGGGACAGGGTAATGAAAAACTGTTTTTT.

V usage is TRBV10-2 and J usage is TRBJ2-5; 7 nucleotides line up with TRBD1. Germline V lookup: CDR1 WSHSY, CDR2 SAAADI. V dropped 3 bases and J dropped 5; count of bases not matched to a gene: 6. CDR3 size: 14 residues. CDR3 protein: CASSEGGITETQYF. The CDR3, as DNA: TGCGCCAGCAGTGAAGGGGGCATTACCGAGACCCAGTACTTC.

J is TRBJ2-1 and V is TRBV27, with TRBD1 matching over 8 bases. The CDR3 is 14 residues long. The germline V gene has CDR1 MNHEY and CDR2 SMNVEV (reference sequence). Trimming removed 5 bases from V and 12 bases from J; junction bases left unmatched: 12. The CDR3: CASSTRDRHIVQFF. Here the CDR3 DNA reads TGTGCCAGCAGTACCCGGGACAGGCACATTGTGCAGTTCTTC.

The chain links TRBV3-1 to TRBJ2-5; D perhaps matches TRBD1 (5 bases). Germline CDR1 reads LGHDT; CDR2 reads YNNKEL (reference sequence). Trimming removed 3 bases from V and 2 bases from J, with 16 bases in between. This CDR3 contains 16 residues. The CDR3: CASSHQGLTLQETQYF. CDR3 DNA: TGTGCCAGCAGCCACCAGGGCCTAACGCTACAAGAGACCCAGTACTTC.

This clonotype appeared a few times. This chain joins TRBV5-5 and TRBJ2-6; D is ambiguous. V was shortened by 2 bases and J by 1 base, with 7 bases between the two germline ends. The germline CDR1 and CDR2 sequences are SGHKS and YYEKEE (reference sequence). The CDR3 covers 15 residues. CDR3 sequence reads: CASSFTASGANVLTF. Here the CDR3 DNA reads TGTGCCAGCAGCTTCACAGCATCTGGGGCCAACGTCCTGACTTTC. Using reference TRBV5-5 and TRBJ2-6 for the parts outside the CDR3, the full variable domain is DAGVTQSPTHLIKTRGQQVTLRCSPISGHKSVSWYQQVLGQGPQFIFQYYEKEERGRGNFPDRFSARQFPNYSSELNVNALLLGDSALYLCASSFTASGANVLTFGAGSRLTVL.

The genes are TRBV7-8 and TRBJ2-1; D gene ambiguous. Germline V gives CDR1 SGHVS, CDR2 FQNEAQ. The CDR3 covers 15 residues. V lost 5 bases to trimming and J lost 5 bases, with 16 bases between them. The CDR3 region is CASSMTRQTHNEQFF. CDR3 nucleotides: TGTGCCAGCAGCATGACAAGGCAGACTCACAATGAGCAGTTCTTC.

This clonotype was detected ten times or more. The chain couples TRBV5-1 to TRBJ2-3; perhaps TRBD2 as D (6 bases). This CDR3 has 14 residues. Trimming stripped 2 bases from V and 2 bases from J, with 9 bases between. The germline CDR1 and CDR2 sequences are SGHRS and YFSETQ. The DNA of the CDR3 is TGCGCCAGCAGCTTTGGGACTTCCACAGATACGCAGTATTTT. It encodes CASSFGTSTDTQYF.

The V and J genes are TRBV7-6 and TRBJ2-1; D could derive from TRBD1 or TRBD2 (5 bases each). The CDR3 is 13 amino acids. Germline V CDR1 and CDR2: SGHVS, FNYEAQ. The V and J ends lost 5 bases and 6 bases respectively, with 11 bases between them. CDR3: CASSPGTTNEQFF. The CDR3 bases are TGTGCCAGCAGCCCCGGGACGACCAATGAGCAGTTCTTC.

This sequence joins TRBV4-1 and TRBJ1-5, with 7 positions matching TRBD1. The CDR3 is made up of 16 amino acids. The germline gives CDR1 MGHRA, CDR2 YSYEKL. V was pared by 2 bases and J by 5 bases, with 9 bases of the junction left unmatched. CDR3 amino acids: CASSQPTTGNDQPQHF. CDR3 in DNA: TGCGCCAGCAGCCAACCAACGACAGGGAATGATCAGCCCCAGCATTTT.

This clonotype appeared a few times. V is TRBV11-1 and J is TRBJ2-5; D is possibly TRBD2 (6 bases). Germline V gene lookup returns CDR1 SGHAT and CDR2 FQDESV (reference sequence). The CDR3 consists of 15 residues. Trimming cost V 4 bases and J 5 bases, with 17 bases left between them. CDR3 in DNA: TGTGCCAGCAGCTCGGGGGTCGGTTATTCGGAGACCCAGTACTTC. Its protein product is CASSSGVGYSETQYF. Full variable domain (remainder filled in from reference TRBV11-1 and TRBJ2-5): EAEVAQSPRYKITEKSQAVAFWCDPISGHATLYWYRQILGQGPELLVQFQDESVVDDSQLPKDRFSAERLKGVDSTLKIQPAELGDSAMYLCASSSGVGYSETQYFGPGTRLLVL.

The chain links TRBV15 to TRBJ2-6; D is unclear. Germline loops: CDR1 LNHNV, CDR2 YYDKDF (reference sequence). The CDR3 runs 16 residues. Between the trimmed V and J ends, which lost 3 bases and 1 base, there was a span of 10 bases. The CDR3 here is CATSRGHGSGANVLTF. CDR3 nucleotides: TGTGCCACCAGCAGGGGCCATGGTTCTGGGGCCAACGTCCTGACTTTC.

The J gene is TRBJ2-7, the V gene TRBV5-1, with TRBD1 as a possible D gene (5 bases). CDR1 is SGHRS, CDR2 YFSETQ, per germline. There are 14 residues in the CDR3. V shed 3 bases and J shed 2 bases, with 12 bases lying between them. The CDR3: CASSSLDSAYEQYF. The DNA for the CDR3 is TGCGCCAGCAGCTCCTTAGACAGTGCCTACGAGCAGTACTTC.

The V and J genes are TRBV14 and TRBJ2-3; D is perhaps TRBD2 (7 bases). Germline CDR1 is SGHDN and CDR2 is FVKESK. The CDR3 is 15 residues long. Trimming removed 3 bases from V and 2 bases from J, with 12 bases in between. Here the CDR3 DNA reads TGTGCCAGCAGCCAGGGGGGGGCCACCACAGATACGCAGTATTTT. The encoded protein is CASSQGGATTDTQYF.

This chain uses TRBV5-1 with TRBJ1-4, with a tentative D call TRBD1 (6 bases). Trimming shortened V by 1 base and J by 3 bases, and 10 bases separated the two germline ends. In germline, CDR1 is SGHRS, CDR2 YFSETQ. The CDR3 has 15 amino acids. CDR3 loop: CASSLPTGANEKLFF. CDR3 nucleotides: TGCGCCAGCAGCTTGCCGACAGGCGCTAATGAAAAACTGTTTTTT.

The V gene is TRBV11-2, the J gene TRBJ1-1; 7 bases match TRBD1. The CDR3 is 15 amino acids. Per the germline V gene, CDR1 is SGHAT and CDR2 is FQNNGV. Trimming at V came to 5 bases and at J to 0 bases, leaving 6 bases not matched to a gene. The CDR3 region is CASSIMTGMNTEAFF. As DNA, the CDR3 is TGTGCCAGCAGCATTATGACAGGGATGAACACTGAAGCTTTCTTT. Full variable domain (missing parts from reference TRBV11-2 and TRBJ1-1): EAGVAQSPRYKIIEKRQSVAFWCNPISGHATLYWYQQILGQGPKLLIQFQNNGVVDDSQLPKDRFSAERLKGVDSTLKIQPAKLEDSAVYLCASSIMTGMNTEAFFGQGTRLTVV.